This TCR beta chain was identified in a study of CD8+ T cells in alopecia areata. Study results and limitations: In scalp samples, resident alphabeta T cells of normal skin are also sequenced. Scalp clonality decreased significantly with tofacitinib, and so did expanded CD8+ clones among the top 100. Throughout tofacitinib, many expanded lesional clones continued to persist in scalp and blood.

As the sequencing template, cDNA was produced by extracting RNA and reverse transcribing it. Some clones are missing from TCRdb's copy, which holds only in-frame ones; the method was immunoSEQ multiplex PCR. Here the sample spans 7,000 or so clones, roughly 60% being singletons. Treatment specified: oral pan-JAK inhibitor, 5-10 mg twice daily. Lesional scalp punch biopsies and peripheral blood came from alopecia areata patients. Remarks on this clone: Its antigen is still unknown.

Between the trimmed V and J ends, which lost 2 bases and 1 base, there was a span of 11 bases. Germline values: CDR1 KGHSH, CDR2 LQKENI. The CDR3 is 15 residues long. The source is a human donor with alopecia areata. The chain has TRBV18 and TRBJ1-1, with D perhaps TRBD1 (5 bases). Sequences were derived from skin, sampled at week 4, from a patient treated with tofacitinib. CDR3 nucleotide sequence: TGTGCCAGCTCACCAGATTGGGGACCGAACACTGAAGCTTTCTTT. This encodes CASSPDWGPNTEAFF.